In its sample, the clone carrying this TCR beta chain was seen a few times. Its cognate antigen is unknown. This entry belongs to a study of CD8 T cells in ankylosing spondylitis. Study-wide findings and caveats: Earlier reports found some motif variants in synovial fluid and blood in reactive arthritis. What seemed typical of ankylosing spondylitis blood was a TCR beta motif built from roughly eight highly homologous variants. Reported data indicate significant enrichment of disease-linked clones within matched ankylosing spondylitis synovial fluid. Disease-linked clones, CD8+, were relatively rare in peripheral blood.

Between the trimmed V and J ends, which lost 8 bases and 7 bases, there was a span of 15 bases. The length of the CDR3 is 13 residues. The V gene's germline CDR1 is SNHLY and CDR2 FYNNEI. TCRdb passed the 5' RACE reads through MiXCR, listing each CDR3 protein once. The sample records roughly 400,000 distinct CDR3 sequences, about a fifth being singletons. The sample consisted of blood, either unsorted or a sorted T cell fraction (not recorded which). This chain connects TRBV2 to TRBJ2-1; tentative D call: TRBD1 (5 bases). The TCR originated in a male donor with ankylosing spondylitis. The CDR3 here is CASGADRVNEQFF. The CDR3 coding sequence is TGTGCCAGCGGGGCCGATCGAGTTAATGAGCAGTTCTTC.